The rows below give T cell receptor beta chains drawn from one sample of a study of graft-versus-host responses after intestinal transplantation. These receptors are not linked to any known antigen. Here immunoSEQ multiplex PCR was the method, and the copy in TCRdb shows in-frame clones only, minus some. Of about 89,000 clones listed, 94% are singletons. The sequencing used unstimulated CD4+ T cells sorted from spleen or lymph node cells, collected before transplant. These receptors were collected from a human donor who was the organ donor for an intestinal transplant. The CDR3 runs from the conserved cysteine through the conserved F or W. Fields, in order: D gene, clone size, V gene, J gene, CDR3 protein, CDR3 DNA. D genes are given only for firm matches. Expanded clones get a size class; other rows say once, few or many, or leave the size out.

TRBD2	once	TRBV7-2	TRBJ2-7	CASSPNRGGVAYEQYF	TGTGCCAGCAGCCCAAACCGGGGAGGGGTCGCCTACGAGCAGTACTTC
-	-	TRBV28	TRBJ1-6	CASSVGADSPLHF	TGTGCCAGCAGTGTGGGGGCAGATTCACCCCTCCACTTT
-	-	TRBV4-1	TRBJ2-7	CASSQEGAGVGEQYF	TGCGCCAGCAGCCAAGAGGGGGCGGGGGTAGGCGAGCAGTACTTC
-	-	TRBV1	TRBJ1-2	CSFIRGTNYGYTF	TGCAGCTTTATAAGGGGAACTAACTATGGCTACACCTTC
TRBD1	-	TRBV7-2	TRBJ1-1	CASSLGDRVRTEAFF	TGTGCCAGCAGCTTAGGGGACAGGGTGAGGACTGAAGCTTTCTTT
-	-	TRBV4-1	TRBJ2-5	CASSQDRLQGYETQYF	TGCGCCAGCAGCCAAGATAGGTTACAGGGTTACGAGACCCAGTACTTC
-	-	TRBV5-6	TRBJ2-2	CASSLVPGPPGELFF	TGTGCCAGCAGCTTGGTTCCGGGCCCCCCCGGGGAGCTGTTTTTT
-	-	TRBV7-2	TRBJ2-7	CASSPTGYEQYF	TGTGCCAGCAGCCCGACAGGTTACGAGCAGTACTTC
-	-	TRBV6-5	TRBJ2-2	CASTRGHTGELFF	TGTGCCAGCACTCGGGGTCACACCGGGGAGCTGTTTTTT
-	-	TRBV5-1	TRBJ1-2	CASSLRDSNYGYTF	TGCGCCAGCAGCTTACGGGACTCTAACTATGGCTACACCTTC
TRBD2	-	TRBV6-5	TRBJ2-7	CASRRSGGVTYEQYF	TGTGCCAGCAGACGAAGCGGGGGGGTTACCTACGAGCAGTACTTC
-	-	TRBV7-2	TRBJ2-7	CASSYSRDFLYEQYF	TGTGCCAGCAGCTATTCCCGGGACTTCTTATACGAGCAGTACTTC
TRBD2	-	TRBV5-1	TRBJ2-1	CASSLETSGSQFF	TGCGCCAGCAGCTTGGAGACTAGCGGATCGCAGTTCTTC
-	few	TRBV7-9	TRBJ1-6	CASSLAGDSPLHF	TGTGCCAGCAGCTTGGCAGGGGATTCACCCCTCCACTTT
TRBD1	few	TRBV9	TRBJ2-7	CASSVGQGAYEQYF	TGTGCCAGCAGCGTCGGACAGGGGGCCTACGAGCAGTACTTC
-	-	TRBV15	TRBJ1-1	CATEGYTEAFF	TGTGCCACCGAAGGGTACACTGAAGCTTTCTTT
-	-	TRBV19	TRBJ2-2	CASSNRETGELFF	TGTGCCAGTAGTAACAGGGAGACCGGGGAGCTGTTTTTT
TRBD1	-	TRBV30	TRBJ2-7	CAWSGLPGTGGFRKTYEQYF	TGTGCCTGGAGCGGTCTCCCCGGGACAGGGGGATTCCGAAAAACCTACGAGCAGTACTTC
-	-	TRBV18	TRBJ2-7	CASSPNGYEQYF	TGTGCCAGCTCACCAAATGGCTACGAGCAGTACTTC
-	-	TRBV4-2	TRBJ2-2	CASSRTQKSSVVQENTGELFF	TGTGCCAGCAGCCGCACGCAAAAATCCAGTGTGGTACAGGAGAACACCGGGGAGCTGTTTTTT
-	-	TRBV28	TRBJ1-6	CASSPYRVAGYNSPLHF	TGTGCCAGCAGTCCATACAGGGTCGCGGGTTATAATTCACCCCTCCACTTT
TRBD1	-	TRBV5-1	TRBJ1-1	CASSGKTGGAEAFF	TGCGCCAGCAGCGGAAAAACAGGGGGTGCTGAAGCTTTCTTT
TRBD1	-	TRBV18	TRBJ1-5	CASSPGTGDNQPQHF	TGTGCCAGCTCACCCGGGACAGGGGACAATCAGCCCCAGCATTTT
-	-	TRBV18	TRBJ1-2	CASSPELFYGYTF	TGTGCCAGCTCACCAGAGTTATTCTATGGCTACACCTTC
TRBD1	-	TRBV28	TRBJ1-5	CASSPTRQGYQPQHF	TGTGCCAGCAGTCCAACTCGACAGGGGTATCAGCCCCAGCATTTT
-	once	TRBV9	TRBJ2-5	CASSVDSWYQETQYF	TGTGCCAGCAGCGTGGACAGTTGGTACCAAGAGACCCAGTACTTC
-	-	TRBV7-6	TRBJ2-5	CASSLSHLDTPQYF	TGTGCCAGCAGCTTAAGTCATTTAGATACGCCCCAGTACTTC
-	-	TRBV5-6	TRBJ1-6	CASSQIFGDLSPLHF	TGTGCCAGCAGCCAGATATTCGGAGACCTATCACCCCTCCACTTT
TRBD1	-	TRBV5-4	TRBJ2-1	CASSLRQGAYNEQFF	TGTGCCAGCAGCTTACGGCAGGGGGCCTACAATGAGCAGTTCTTC
TRBD2	-	TRBV5-1	TRBJ2-1	CASSSEGTSAHEQFF	TGCGCCAGCAGCTCTGAAGGGACTAGCGCACATGAGCAGTTCTTC
-	-	TRBV5-1	TRBJ2-3	CASSPTPGYTDTQYF	TGCGCCAGCAGCCCTACGCCAGGGTACACAGATACGCAGTATTTT
TRBD2	-	TRBV9	TRBJ2-5	CASSLGTSHQATETQYF	TGTGCCAGCAGCCTAGGGACTAGCCATCAGGCGACAGAGACCCAGTACTTC
TRBD1	once	TRBV5-1	TRBJ2-3	CASRPDRGRTDTQYF	TGCGCCAGCAGACCCGACAGGGGTAGGACAGATACGCAGTATTTT
-	-	TRBV7-2	TRBJ1-2	CASSPNRELGYTF	TGTGCCAGCAGCCCGAACAGGGAGTTAGGCTACACCTTC
TRBD2	once	TRBV4-2	TRBJ2-2	CASSQALSGAFTGELFF	TGTGCCAGCAGCCAAGCCCTCAGCGGGGCCTTCACCGGGGAGCTGTTTTTT
-	-	TRBV4-2	TRBJ2-3	CASSQGRQDLDTQYF	TGTGCCAGCAGCCAAGGAAGACAGGACCTGGATACGCAGTATTTT
-	-	TRBV13	TRBJ1-1	CASSPMDVREAFF	TGTGCCAGCAGCCCTATGGACGTCAGGGAAGCTTTCTTT
TRBD2	-	TRBV5-1	TRBJ2-3	CARSLGTGGGGADTQYF	TGCGCCCGCAGCTTGGGCACCGGCGGGGGGGGCGCAGATACGCAGTATTTT
-	once	TRBV5-1	TRBJ1-1	CASSFRASPNTEAFF	TGCGCCAGCAGCTTCCGGGCGAGCCCGAACACTGAAGCTTTCTTT
-	-	TRBV27	TRBJ2-2	CASKLKTGFTNTGELFF	TGTGCCAGTAAACTAAAAACAGGGTTCACGAACACCGGGGAGCTGTTTTTT
TRBD2	-	TRBV7-2	TRBJ2-3	CASSLDSGGGTDTQYF	TGTGCCAGCAGCTTAGATAGCGGGGGGGGAACAGATACGCAGTATTTT
-	-	TRBV18	TRBJ2-7	CASSPEMQSSYEQYF	TGTGCCAGCTCACCAGAGATGCAGAGCTCCTACGAGCAGTACTTC
TRBD1	-	TRBV5-4	TRBJ2-7	CASSTGGGSYEQYF	TGTGCCAGCAGCACAGGGGGCGGCTCCTACGAGCAGTACTTC
-	-	TRBV19	TRBJ2-7	CASSITHLSSYEQYF	TGTGCCAGTAGTATTACACATCTAAGCTCCTACGAGCAGTACTTC
-	-	TRBV18	TRBJ2-5	CASSPMGSAGLETQYF	TGTGCCAGCTCACCAATGGGGTCGGCAGGATTAGAGACCCAGTACTTC
-	-	TRBV5-1	TRBJ2-5	CASSSVTTQETQYF	TGCGCCAGCAGCTCCGTGACGACGCAAGAGACCCAGTACTTC
TRBD1	-	TRBV2	TRBJ2-2	CASRGDRGRGELFF	TGTGCCAGCAGGGGGGACAGGGGGCGCGGGGAGCTGTTTTTT
-	-	TRBV19	TRBJ2-3	CASRVTGTDTQYF	TGTGCCAGTAGGGTTACAGGCACAGATACGCAGTATTTT
TRBD1	-	TRBV5-1	TRBJ1-5	CASSTTGGANQPQHF	TGCGCCAGCAGCACCACAGGGGGGGCTAATCAGCCCCAGCATTTT
TRBD2	once	TRBV4-1	TRBJ2-1	CASSQGSSGVYNEQFF	TGCGCCAGCAGCCAAGGGTCTAGCGGAGTCTACAATGAGCAGTTCTTC
-	-	TRBV11-3	TRBJ1-3	CASSLSSGNTIYF	TGTGCCAGCAGCTTAAGCTCTGGAAACACCATATATTTT
-	-	TRBV11-2	TRBJ1-6	CASSLDPQVGVPLHF	TGTGCCAGCAGCTTAGATCCACAGGTCGGGGTTCCCCTCCACTTT
-	-	TRBV28	TRBJ1-2	CASRGGPLRYGYTF	TGTGCCAGCCGCGGGGGTCCTCTACGGTATGGCTACACCTTC
TRBD1	-	TRBV7-9	TRBJ1-6	CASSWGQQLHNSPLHF	TGTGCCAGCAGCTGGGGACAGCAACTCCATAATTCACCCCTCCACTTT
-	-	TRBV18	TRBJ2-5	CASSPVGTGGGETQYF	TGTGCCAGCTCACCGGTCGGGACCGGTGGGGGGGAGACCCAGTACTTC